The rows below give T cell receptor beta chains drawn from one sample of a study of blood T cell repertoires in COVID-19. Produced via immunoSEQ multiplex PCR; TCRdb's table is partial and in-frame only. Found here are some 250,000 clones, 75% to 90% of them singletons; the top ten hold approximately 7.6%. The material sequenced was peripheral blood. The receptors derive from a man aged 55 to 70 who had recovered from COVID-19. The CDR3 runs from the conserved cysteine through the conserved F or W. The D gene is left open where the match is weak. Size tells how often a clone was seen (once, few, many) or the class of an expanded clone, and some rows leave it out.

v_call: TRBV9; j_call: TRBJ1-2; clone_size: .; d_call: .; cdr3_nt: TGTGCCAGCAACAACCCCCGCCCTGGCTACACCTTC; cdr3_aa: CASNNPRPGYTF
v_call: TRBV6-5; j_call: TRBJ1-3; clone_size: few; d_call: .; cdr3_nt: TGTGCCAGCAGTTACTTCACACCTAGCTCTGGAAACACCATATATTTT; cdr3_aa: CASSYFTPSSGNTIYF
v_call: TRBV7-9; j_call: TRBJ1-6; clone_size: .; d_call: TRBD1; cdr3_nt: TGTGCCAGCAGCTTAGGGTCAGGGGGTAATTCACCCCTCCACTTT; cdr3_aa: CASSLGSGGNSPLHF
v_call: TRBV12-3/TRBV12-4; j_call: TRBJ1-1; clone_size: .; d_call: .; cdr3_nt: TGTGCCAGCAGACCCGGGGTGAACACTGAAGCTTTCTTT; cdr3_aa: CASRPGVNTEAFF
v_call: TRBV3-1/TRBV3-2; j_call: TRBJ2-2; clone_size: .; d_call: TRBD2; cdr3_nt: TGTGCCAGCAGCCCGAATCCGGGACTAGGCGGCCCCGGGGAGCTGTTTTTT; cdr3_aa: CASSPNPGLGGPGELFF
v_call: TRBV18; j_call: TRBJ2-5; clone_size: .; d_call: .; cdr3_nt: TGTGCCAGCTCGGCAACAGGGACCGCCCAAGAGACCCAGTACTTC; cdr3_aa: CASSATGTAQETQYF
v_call: TRBV9; j_call: TRBJ1-6; clone_size: .; d_call: .; cdr3_nt: TGTGCCAGCAGCGGACAGACCCAGGATTCACCCCTCCACTTT; cdr3_aa: CASSGQTQDSPLHF
v_call: TRBV11-3; j_call: TRBJ2-6; clone_size: .; d_call: .; cdr3_nt: TGTGCCAGCAGCCCGAGGATAGACCCCGGAGGGGCCAACGTCCTGACTTTC; cdr3_aa: CASSPRIDPGGANVLTF
v_call: TRBV15; j_call: TRBJ1-2; clone_size: .; d_call: TRBD1; cdr3_nt: TGTGCCACCAGCAGAGATCAAATAGAGGGGGCGGGTGGCTACACCTTC; cdr3_aa: CATSRDQIEGAGGYTF
v_call: TRBV3-1/TRBV3-2; j_call: TRBJ1-1; clone_size: .; d_call: .; cdr3_nt: TGTGCCAGCAGCCCCTTGGGGGCGGGGGGGCACACTGAAGCTTTCTTT; cdr3_aa: CASSPLGAGGHTEAFF
v_call: TRBV5-1; j_call: TRBJ2-1; clone_size: .; d_call: .; cdr3_nt: TGCGCCAGCAGCTTTACGGGACACCAGTCCTACAATGAGCAGTTCTTC; cdr3_aa: CASSFTGHQSYNEQFF
v_call: TRBV18; j_call: TRBJ1-5; clone_size: .; d_call: .; cdr3_nt: TGTGCCAGCTCACCCACAGGGCCACGGAATCAGCCCCAGCATTTT; cdr3_aa: CASSPTGPRNQPQHF
v_call: TRBV5-5; j_call: TRBJ2-2; clone_size: .; d_call: .; cdr3_nt: TGTGCCAGCAGCTTGGTCGGGTCGAACACCGGGGAGCTGTTTTTT; cdr3_aa: CASSLVGSNTGELFF
v_call: TRBV5-6; j_call: TRBJ1-2; clone_size: .; d_call: .; cdr3_nt: TGTGCCAGCAGCTTGGGGCGGACTGACTATGGCTACACCTTC; cdr3_aa: CASSLGRTDYGYTF
v_call: TRBV2; j_call: TRBJ1-5; clone_size: .; d_call: TRBD1; cdr3_nt: TGTGCCAGCAGCGAGACAGGGGAGGCTCAGCCCCAGCATTTT; cdr3_aa: CASSETGEAQPQHF
v_call: TRBV21-1; j_call: TRBJ2-3; clone_size: .; d_call: .; cdr3_nt: TGTGCCAGCCCACTTCGAAGGGGACAAAGCACAGATACGCAGTATTTT; cdr3_aa: CASPLRRGQSTDTQYF
v_call: TRBV5-1; j_call: TRBJ1-1; clone_size: .; d_call: .; cdr3_nt: TGCGCCAGCAGCTTTGATTACATGAACACTGAAGCTTTCTTT; cdr3_aa: CASSFDYMNTEAFF